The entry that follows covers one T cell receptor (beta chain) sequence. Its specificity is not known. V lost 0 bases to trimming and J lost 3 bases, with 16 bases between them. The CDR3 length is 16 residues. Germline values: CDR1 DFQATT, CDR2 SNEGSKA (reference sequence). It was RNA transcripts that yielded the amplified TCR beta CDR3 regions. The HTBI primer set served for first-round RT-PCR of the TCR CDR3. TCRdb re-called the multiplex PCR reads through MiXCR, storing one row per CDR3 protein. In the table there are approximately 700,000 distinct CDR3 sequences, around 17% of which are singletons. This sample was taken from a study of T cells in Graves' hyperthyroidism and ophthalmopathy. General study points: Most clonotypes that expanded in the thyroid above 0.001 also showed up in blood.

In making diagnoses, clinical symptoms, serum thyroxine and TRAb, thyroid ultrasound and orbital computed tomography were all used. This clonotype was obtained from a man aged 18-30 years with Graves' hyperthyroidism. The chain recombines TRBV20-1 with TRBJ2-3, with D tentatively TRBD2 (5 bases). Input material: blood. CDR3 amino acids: CSARDLTLVGTDTQYF. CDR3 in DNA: TGCAGTGCTAGAGATCTTACACTAGTCGGAACAGATACGCAGTATTTT.